Listed here are 8 T cell receptor beta chains from one sample, sequenced in a study of T cell responses to AZD1222 COVID-19 vaccine. Only in-frame clones appear in the TCRdb table, and some are missing; sequencing was by immunoSEQ multiplex PCR. Seen here are 150,000 or so clones, around 90% observed once, and the top ten hold more than 1.1%. This sample comprised peripheral blood, obtained on day 0 of AZD1222 vaccination. Source of these receptors: an adult in good health.

This clone was seen ten or more times. The gene calls are TRBV7-2 and TRBJ2-7, with a possible D match to TRBD2 (6 bases). Germline lookup yields CDR1 SGHTA and CDR2 FQGNSA. The CDR3 sequence is 15 residues long. The germline V and J ends were trimmed by 5 bases and 4 bases, with 18 bases remaining between them. CDR3 residues: CASSPTPSAYYEQYF. For the CDR3, the DNA is TGTGCCAGCAGCCCTACCCCTAGCGCTTATTACGAGCAGTACTTC.

V is TRBV5-5 and J is TRBJ1-6; D gene ambiguous. Deletions cut 0 bases from V and 7 bases from J, with 14 bases between. The CDR3 loop spans 16 amino acids. Germline V CDR1 and CDR2: SGHKS, YYEKEE (reference sequence). CDR3 loop: CASSLARPGNNSPLHF. Written as DNA, the CDR3 is TGTGCCAGCAGCTTGGCCAGGCCGGGTAACAATTCACCCCTCCACTTT.

The chain recombines TRBV5-1 with TRBJ1-1; the D is unclear. Trimming pared 0 bases from V and 3 bases from J, leaving 15 bases between. Per germline, CDR1 SGHRS and CDR2 YFSETQ. The CDR3 spans 16 residues. The CDR3 protein is CASSLVLGGLDTEAFF. DNA for the CDR3: TGCGCCAGCAGCTTGGTACTCGGCGGGCTCGACACTGAAGCTTTCTTT.

V is TRBV5-1 and J is TRBJ2-1; TRBD1 might be the D (5 bases). The V gene's germline CDR1 is SGHRS and CDR2 YFSETQ. The CDR3 length is 13 residues. V lost 2 bases to trimming and J lost 6 bases, with 9 bases between them. CDR3 loop: CASSFGQGNEQFF. CDR3 coding DNA: TGCGCCAGCAGCTTCGGCCAGGGCAATGAGCAGTTCTTC.

This CDR3 reads CASSQVPGGSTEAFF. The CDR3 region has the DNA TGTGCCAGCAGCCAAGTCCCAGGCGGGAGCACTGAAGCTTTCTTT. The chain uses TRBV14 and TRBJ1-1, with D unresolved. The germline V and J ends were trimmed by 1 base and 4 bases, with 13 bases remaining between them. The CDR3 covers 15 residues. Looked up from germline, CDR1 is SGHDN and CDR2 is FVKESK.

The chain is built from TRBV5-1 and TRBJ1-2; TRBD1 is a possible D gene (5 bases). The V gene's germline CDR1 is SGHRS and CDR2 YFSETQ. V dropped 0 bases and J dropped 5 bases, with 14 bases sitting between them. The CDR3 is made up of 15 amino acids. Here the CDR3 DNA reads TGCGCCAGCAGCTTGGTTCAGGGCTTGCTATATGGCTACACCTTC. Amino acid sequence: CASSLVQGLLYGYTF.

V usage is TRBV28 and J usage is TRBJ2-1; D is ambiguous. Trimming took 7 bases from V and 5 from J, leaving 9 bases between them. The CDR3 is 12 residues long. Germline lookup yields CDR1 MDHEN and CDR2 SYDVKM. CDR3 nucleotide sequence: TGTGCCAGCACCGGAGTAAACAATGAGCAGTTCTTC. Protein: CASTGVNNEQFF.

The chain recombines TRBV6-2 or TRBV6-3 with TRBJ1-2; D ambiguous. The ends were cut back, 2 bases at V and 1 base at J, with 14 bases in the middle. This CDR3 has 16 residues. Germline assignment: CDR1 MNHEY and CDR2 SVGEGT. The CDR3, as DNA: TGTGCCAGCAGTTACCCCCCCACGCGAAGTAACTATGGCTACACCTTC. Residues: CASSYPPTRSNYGYTF.